The 7 T cell receptor beta chains in this list originate from one sample, sequenced in a study of T cell responses to AZD1222 COVID-19 vaccine. Some clones are missing from TCRdb's copy, which holds only in-frame ones; the method was immunoSEQ multiplex PCR. This table holds about 94,000 clones, 85% found once. The specimen comprised peripheral blood, sampled 28 days after the second AZD1222 dose. The receptor source for this set is an adult who received the AZD1222 COVID-19 vaccine.

This rearrangement joins TRBV30 to TRBJ1-2, with 8 positions matching TRBD1. V lost 7 bases to trimming and J lost 7 bases; unmatched junction nucleotides: 5. Germline CDR1 is GTSNPN and CDR2 is SVGIG (reference sequence). The CDR3 totals 11 residues. CDR3 coding DNA: TGTGCCTCCCCAGGGACAGGTGGCTACACCTTC. It encodes CASPGTGGYTF.

The chain couples TRBV24-1 to TRBJ2-1; 11 nucleotides align to TRBD2. Germline lookup yields CDR1 KGHDR and CDR2 SFDVKD. V lost 6 bases, J lost 6 bases, and 6 bases stayed unmatched. The CDR3 contains 15 residues. CDR3 sequence: CATSKRTSGSNEQFF. CDR3 bases: TGTGCCACCAGTAAACGGACTAGCGGGTCCAATGAGCAGTTCTTC.

This clone was seen a handful of times. The V gene is TRBV5-4, the J gene TRBJ2-2; D unclear. CDR3 length: 14 amino acids. V lost 4 bases, J lost 0 bases, and 7 bases lay in between. In germline, CDR1 is SGHNT, CDR2 YYREEE (reference sequence). For the CDR3, the DNA is TGTGCCAGCAGCCAAACAACGAACACCGGGGAGCTGTTTTTT. Amino acid sequence: CASSQTTNTGELFF.

This chain uses TRBV6-6 with TRBJ2-7; TRBD1 is a possible D gene (6 bases). V dropped 2 bases and J dropped 2 bases, with 16 bases sitting between them. The CDR3 has 16 amino acids. The germline gives CDR1 MNHNY, CDR2 SVGAGI (reference sequence). The CDR3 nucleotides are TGTGCCAGCAGTTACACCGGGACACCCGACCCCTACGAGCAGTACTTC. Translated, it gives CASSYTGTPDPYEQYF.

The chain carries TRBV19 and TRBJ2-2, with 8 positions matching TRBD1. V was clipped by 5 bases and J by 3 bases; unmatched bases: 5. The CDR3 is 15 amino acids. Germline loops: CDR1 LNHDA, CDR2 SQIVND (reference sequence). CDR3 loop: CASSGRGRYTGELFF. The CDR3 nucleotides are TGTGCCAGTAGTGGCAGGGGGCGGTACACCGGGGAGCTGTTTTTT.

The chain carries TRBV4-3 and TRBJ2-1; a weak D match, TRBD2 (6 bases). Germline CDR1 and CDR2: LGHNA and YSLEER. The CDR3 consists of 16 residues. V lost 0 bases to trimming and J lost 8 bases, with 17 bases between them. The chain's CDR3 is CASSQDPGGNYDEQFF. Written as DNA, the CDR3 is TGCGCCAGCAGCCAAGATCCCGGCGGGAATTACGATGAGCAGTTCTTC.

V gene TRBV19 combines with J gene TRBJ2-3; 8 positions agree with TRBD2. Germline V gives CDR1 LNHDA, CDR2 SQIVND (reference sequence). J gave up 0 bases and V 9 bases, and 5 bases lay outside the gene matches. The CDR3 is made up of 14 amino acids. This chain's CDR3 is CASTGTSSTDTQYF. CDR3 nucleotide sequence: TGTGCCAGCACCGGGACTAGTAGCACAGATACGCAGTATTTT.